The present entry profiles one T cell receptor beta chain with its context. The target antigen is unknown. Data came from immunoSEQ multiplex PCR; TCRdb stores just in-frame clones and leaves some out. The sample gives about 64,000 clones, roughly 98% of which show up once; 0.34% is in the top ten. Trimming cost V 2 bases and J 4 bases, with 14 bases left between them. Germline V gives CDR1 LNHDA, CDR2 SQIVND (reference sequence). The CDR3 runs to 15 residues. This sample was taken from a study of Tregs in tolerant kidney transplant recipients. The study, taken as a whole, reports: Findings come from small patient numbers and require larger validation. For some patients, primers changed over time, blocking nucleotide-level comparison.

The gene calls are TRBV19 and TRBJ2-5; D possibly corresponds to TRBD1 (6 bases). Sequences were derived from Tregs from blood, sampled before the transplant. The TCR was taken from a human donor who received a combined kidney and bone marrow transplant. In nucleotides, the CDR3 is TGTGCCAGTAGTATACTCAGGGGATCAGGAGAGACCCAGTACTTC. As protein: CASSILRGSGETQYF.